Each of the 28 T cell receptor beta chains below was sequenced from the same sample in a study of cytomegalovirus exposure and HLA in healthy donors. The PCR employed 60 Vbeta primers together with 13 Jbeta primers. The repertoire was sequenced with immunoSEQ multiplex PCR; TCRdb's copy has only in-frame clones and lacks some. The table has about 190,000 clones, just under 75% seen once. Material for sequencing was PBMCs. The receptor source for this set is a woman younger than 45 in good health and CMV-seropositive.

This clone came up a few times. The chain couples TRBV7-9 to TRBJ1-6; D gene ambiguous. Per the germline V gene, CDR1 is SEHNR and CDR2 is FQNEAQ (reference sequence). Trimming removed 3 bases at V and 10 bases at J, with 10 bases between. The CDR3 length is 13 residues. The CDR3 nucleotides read TGTGCCAGCAGCTTTCGTGAGGCCTCACCCCTCCACTTT. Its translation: CASSFREASPLHF.

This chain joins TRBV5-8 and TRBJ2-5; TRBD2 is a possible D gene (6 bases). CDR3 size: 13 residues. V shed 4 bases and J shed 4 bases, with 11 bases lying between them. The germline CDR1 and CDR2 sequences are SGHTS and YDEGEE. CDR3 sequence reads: CASSISGSETQYF. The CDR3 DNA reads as TGTGCCAGCAGCATTAGCGGATCAGAGACCCAGTACTTC.

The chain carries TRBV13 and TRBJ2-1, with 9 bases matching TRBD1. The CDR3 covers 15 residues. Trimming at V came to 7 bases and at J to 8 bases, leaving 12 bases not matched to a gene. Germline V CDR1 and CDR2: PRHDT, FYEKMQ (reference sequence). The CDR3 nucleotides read TGTGCCAGCATCCCGGGACAGGGAAATTTCCATGAGCAGTTCTTC. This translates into CASIPGQGNFHEQFF.

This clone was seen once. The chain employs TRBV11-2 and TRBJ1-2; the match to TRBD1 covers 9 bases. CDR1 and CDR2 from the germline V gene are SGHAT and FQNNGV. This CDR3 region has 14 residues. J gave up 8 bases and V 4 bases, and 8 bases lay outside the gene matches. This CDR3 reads CASSSDRGRSGYTF. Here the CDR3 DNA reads TGTGCCAGCAGCTCGGACAGGGGACGAAGCGGCTACACCTTC.

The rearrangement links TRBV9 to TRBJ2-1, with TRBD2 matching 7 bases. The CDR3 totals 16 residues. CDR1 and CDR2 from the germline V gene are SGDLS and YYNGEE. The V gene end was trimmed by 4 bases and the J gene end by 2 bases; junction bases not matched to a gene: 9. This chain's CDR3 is CASSRSSGETYNEQFF. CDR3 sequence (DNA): TGTGCCAGCAGCCGCTCTAGCGGAGAAACCTACAATGAGCAGTTCTTC.

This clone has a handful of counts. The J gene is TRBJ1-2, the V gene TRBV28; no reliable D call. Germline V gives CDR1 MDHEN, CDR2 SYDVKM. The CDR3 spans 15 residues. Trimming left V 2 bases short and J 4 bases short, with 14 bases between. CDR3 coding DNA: TGTGCCAGCAGTTTAGTGGCAGCGCGCCTCTATGGCTACACCTTC. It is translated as CASSLVAARLYGYTF.

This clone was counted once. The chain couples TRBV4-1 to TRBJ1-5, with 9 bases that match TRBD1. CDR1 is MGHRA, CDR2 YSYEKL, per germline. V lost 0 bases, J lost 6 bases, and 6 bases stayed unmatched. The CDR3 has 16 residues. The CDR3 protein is CASSQEVGQGTQPQHF. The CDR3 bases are TGCGCCAGCAGCCAAGAAGTAGGACAGGGGACTCAGCCCCAGCATTTT.

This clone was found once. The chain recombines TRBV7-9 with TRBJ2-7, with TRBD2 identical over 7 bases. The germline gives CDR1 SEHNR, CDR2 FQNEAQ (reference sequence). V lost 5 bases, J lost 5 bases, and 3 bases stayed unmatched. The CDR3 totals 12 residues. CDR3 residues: CASSGLGNEQYF. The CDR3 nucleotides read TGTGCCAGCAGCGGACTAGGGAACGAGCAGTACTTC. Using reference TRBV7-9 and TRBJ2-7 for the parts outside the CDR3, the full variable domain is DTGVSQNPRHKITKRGQNVTFRCDPISEHNRLYWYRQTLGQGPEFLTYFQNEAQLEKSRLLSDRFSAERPKGSFSTLEIQRTEQGDSAMYLCASSGLGNEQYFGPGTRLTVT.

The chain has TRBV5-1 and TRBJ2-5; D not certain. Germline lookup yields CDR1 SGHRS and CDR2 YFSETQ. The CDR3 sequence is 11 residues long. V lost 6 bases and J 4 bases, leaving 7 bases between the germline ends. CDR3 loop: CASTAAETQYF. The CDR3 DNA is TGCGCCAGCACCGCGGCAGAGACCCAGTACTTC.

The CDR3 region is CSVRHSYGYTF. CDR3 coding DNA: TGCAGCGTTCGCCATAGTTATGGCTACACCTTC. V and J are TRBV29-1 and TRBJ1-2, with D unclear. This CDR3 comprises 11 residues. Germline CDR1 SQVTM, CDR2 ANQGSEA. The V gene lost 5 bases and the J gene lost 5 bases, with 9 bases spanning the gap. The whole variable domain, filled in from reference TRBV29-1 and TRBJ1-2, reads SAVISQKPSRDICQRGTSLTIQCQVDSQVTMMFWYRQQPGQSLTLIATANQGSEATYESGFVIDKFPISRPNLTFSTLTVSNMSPEDSSIYLCSVRHSYGYTFGSGTRLTVV.

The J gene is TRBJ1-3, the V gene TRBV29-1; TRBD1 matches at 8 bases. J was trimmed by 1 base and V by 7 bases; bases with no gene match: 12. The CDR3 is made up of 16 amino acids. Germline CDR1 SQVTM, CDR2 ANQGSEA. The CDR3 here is CSEGYRDRMSGNTIYF. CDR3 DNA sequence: TGCAGCGAAGGATACCGGGACAGGATGTCTGGAAACACCATATATTTT.

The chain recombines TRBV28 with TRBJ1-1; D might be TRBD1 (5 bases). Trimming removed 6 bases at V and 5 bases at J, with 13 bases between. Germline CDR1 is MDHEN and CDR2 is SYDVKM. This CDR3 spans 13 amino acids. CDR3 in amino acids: CASRTWRGTEAFF. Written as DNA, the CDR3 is TGTGCCAGCAGGACGTGGCGGGGGACTGAAGCTTTCTTT.

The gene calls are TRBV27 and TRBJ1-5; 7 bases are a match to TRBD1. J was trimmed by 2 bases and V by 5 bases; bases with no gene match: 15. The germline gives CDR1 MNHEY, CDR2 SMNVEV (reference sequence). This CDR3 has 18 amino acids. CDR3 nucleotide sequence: TGTGCCAGCAGTCAGGGGGATTATAGGATTAAGGGCAATCAGCCCCAGCATTTT. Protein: CASSQGDYRIKGNQPQHF.

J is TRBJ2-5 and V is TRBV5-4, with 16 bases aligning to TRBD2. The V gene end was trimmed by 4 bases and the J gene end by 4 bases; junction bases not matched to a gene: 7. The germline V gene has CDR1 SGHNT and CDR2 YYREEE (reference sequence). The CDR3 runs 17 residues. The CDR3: CASSVGTSGRVSETQYF. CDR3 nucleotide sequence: TGTGCCAGCAGCGTCGGGACTAGCGGGAGGGTGTCAGAGACCCAGTACTTC.

CDR3 protein: CASSVAGGTYEQYF. As DNA, the CDR3 is TGTGCCAGTAGTGTGGCGGGGGGGACCTACGAGCAGTACTTC. This rearrangement joins TRBV19 to TRBJ2-7; 9 bases are shared with TRBD2. Losses at the gene ends were 5 bases for V and 2 bases for J; bases not matched to a gene: 4. Germline assignment: CDR1 LNHDA and CDR2 SQIVND (reference sequence). CDR3 length: 14 residues.

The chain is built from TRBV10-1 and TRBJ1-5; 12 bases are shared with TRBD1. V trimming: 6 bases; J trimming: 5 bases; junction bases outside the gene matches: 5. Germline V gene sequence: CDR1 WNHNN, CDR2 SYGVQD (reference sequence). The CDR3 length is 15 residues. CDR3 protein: CASRWDRGHDQPQHF. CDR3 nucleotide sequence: TGCGCCAGCAGATGGGACAGGGGGCACGATCAGCCCCAGCATTTT.

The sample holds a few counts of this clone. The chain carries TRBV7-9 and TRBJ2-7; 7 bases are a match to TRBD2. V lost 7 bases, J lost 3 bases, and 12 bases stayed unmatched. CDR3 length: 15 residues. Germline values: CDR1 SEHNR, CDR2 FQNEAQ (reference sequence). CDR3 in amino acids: CASKYGAGGGYEQYF. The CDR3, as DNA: TGTGCCAGCAAATACGGAGCTGGGGGGGGCTACGAGCAGTACTTC.

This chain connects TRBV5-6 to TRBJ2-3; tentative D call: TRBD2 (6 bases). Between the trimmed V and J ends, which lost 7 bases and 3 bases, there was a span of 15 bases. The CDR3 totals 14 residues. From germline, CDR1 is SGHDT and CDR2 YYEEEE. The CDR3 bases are TGTGCCAGCCAGGAGGGAGTGGGGACAGATACGCAGTATTTT. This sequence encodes CASQEGVGTDTQYF.

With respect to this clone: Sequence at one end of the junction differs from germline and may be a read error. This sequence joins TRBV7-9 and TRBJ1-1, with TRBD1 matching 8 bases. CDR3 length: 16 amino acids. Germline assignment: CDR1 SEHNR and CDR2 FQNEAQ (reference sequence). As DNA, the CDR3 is TGTTCCAGCAGCTTAGCGGGGACAGGCCCGAACACTGAAGCTTTCTTT. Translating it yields CSSSLAGTGPNTEAFF.

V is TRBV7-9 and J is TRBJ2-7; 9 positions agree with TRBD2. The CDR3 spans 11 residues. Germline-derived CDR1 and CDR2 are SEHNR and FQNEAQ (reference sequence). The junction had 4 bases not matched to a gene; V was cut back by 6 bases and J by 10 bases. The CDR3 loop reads CASRVAGDQYF. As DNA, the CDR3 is TGTGCCAGCAGGGTAGCGGGAGACCAGTACTTC.

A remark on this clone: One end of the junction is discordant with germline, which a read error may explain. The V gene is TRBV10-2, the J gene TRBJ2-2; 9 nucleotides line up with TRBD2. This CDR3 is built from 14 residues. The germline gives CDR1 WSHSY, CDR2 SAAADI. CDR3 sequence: CATRTSANSGELFF. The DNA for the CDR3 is TGCGCCACTCGGACTAGCGCTAACAGCGGGGAGCTGTTTTTT.

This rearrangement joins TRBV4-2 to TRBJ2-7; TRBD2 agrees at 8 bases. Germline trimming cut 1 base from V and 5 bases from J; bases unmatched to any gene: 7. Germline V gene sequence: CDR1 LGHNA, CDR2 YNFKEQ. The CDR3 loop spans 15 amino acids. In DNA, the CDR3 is TGTGCCAGCAGCCAAGGGGCGGGAGGACTTGACGAGCAGTACTTC. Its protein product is CASSQGAGGLDEQYF.

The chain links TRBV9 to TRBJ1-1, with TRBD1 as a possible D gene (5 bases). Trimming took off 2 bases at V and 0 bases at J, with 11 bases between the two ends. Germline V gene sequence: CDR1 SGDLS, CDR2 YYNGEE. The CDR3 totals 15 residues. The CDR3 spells CASSVGEGMNTEAFF. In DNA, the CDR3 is TGTGCCAGCAGCGTGGGGGAGGGGATGAACACTGAAGCTTTCTTT.

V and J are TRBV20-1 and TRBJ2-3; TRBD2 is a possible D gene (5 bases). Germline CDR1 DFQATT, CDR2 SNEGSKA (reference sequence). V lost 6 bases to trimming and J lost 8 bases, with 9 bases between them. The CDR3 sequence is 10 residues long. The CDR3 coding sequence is TGCAGTGCGGGCAGCGGTACGCAGTATTTT. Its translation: CSAGSGTQYF.

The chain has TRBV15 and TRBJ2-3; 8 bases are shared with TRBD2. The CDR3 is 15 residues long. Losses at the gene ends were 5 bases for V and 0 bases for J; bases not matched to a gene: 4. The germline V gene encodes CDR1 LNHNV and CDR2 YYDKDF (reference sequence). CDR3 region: CATSEREGSTDTQYF. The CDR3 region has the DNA TGTGCCACCAGCGAACGGGAGGGAAGCACAGATACGCAGTATTTT.

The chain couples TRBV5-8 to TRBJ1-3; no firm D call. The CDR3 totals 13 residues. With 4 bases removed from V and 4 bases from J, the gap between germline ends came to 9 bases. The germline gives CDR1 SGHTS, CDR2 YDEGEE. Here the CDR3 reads CASSLTGGNTIYF. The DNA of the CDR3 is TGTGCCAGCAGCCTAACGGGGGGAAACACCATATATTTT. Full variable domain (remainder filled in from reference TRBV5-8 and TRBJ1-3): EAGVTQSPTHLIKTRGQQATLRCSPISGHTSVYWYQQALGLGLQFLLWYDEGEERNRGNFPPRFSGRQFPNYSSELNVNALELEDSALYLCASSLTGGNTIYFGEGSWLTVV.

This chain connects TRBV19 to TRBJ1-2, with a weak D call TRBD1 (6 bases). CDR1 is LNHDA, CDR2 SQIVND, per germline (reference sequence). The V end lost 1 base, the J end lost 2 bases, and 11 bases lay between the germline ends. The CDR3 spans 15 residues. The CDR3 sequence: CASSIVLRGNYGYTF. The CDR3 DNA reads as TGTGCCAGTAGTATAGTGCTGAGGGGGAACTATGGCTACACCTTC.

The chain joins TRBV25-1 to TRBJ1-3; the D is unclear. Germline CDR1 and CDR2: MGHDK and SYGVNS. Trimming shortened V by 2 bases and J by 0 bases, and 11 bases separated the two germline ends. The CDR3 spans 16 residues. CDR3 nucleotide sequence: TGTGCCAGCAGTGAAGGAGGAACAGTCTCTGGAAACACCATATATTTT. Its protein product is CASSEGGTVSGNTIYF. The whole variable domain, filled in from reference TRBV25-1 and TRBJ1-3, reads EADIYQTPRYLVIGTGKKITLECSQTMGHDKMYWYQQDPGMELHLIHYSYGVNSTEKGDLSSESTVSRIRTEHFPLTLESARPSHTSQYLCASSEGGTVSGNTIYFGEGSWLTVV.